Shown below are 18 T cell receptor beta chains from a single sample sequenced in a study of shared clonotypes between healthy human individuals. Naive CD8 cells were CD45RO-negative, positively selected for CCR7, excluding terminally differentiated effector memory CD45RA+ cells. The protocol was immunoSEQ multiplex PCR, while the TCRdb copy is restricted to in-frame clones and leaves out a portion. The sample consists of about 820,000 clones, approximately 92% of them appearing once. The specimen was naive CD8+ T cells sorted from blood. These receptors were taken from a man in his thirties or forties in good health.

The chain couples TRBV2 to TRBJ2-3, with a possible D match to TRBD2 (5 bases). This CDR3 has 17 residues. The germline CDR1 and CDR2 sequences are SNHLY and FYNNEI. The germline V and J ends were trimmed by 8 bases and 3 bases, with 24 bases remaining between them. The CDR3, as DNA: TGTGCCAGCGGTAGTAGCGCCTCGACTCGGGGTACAGATACGCAGTATTTT. The encoded protein is CASGSSASTRGTDTQYF.

This chain uses TRBV19 with TRBJ2-2; D is ambiguous. The CDR3 length is 14 residues. Germline CDR1 is LNHDA and CDR2 is SQIVND (reference sequence). Deletions cut 3 bases from V and 4 bases from J, with 9 bases between. CDR3 in DNA: TGTGCCAGTAGTATGGGTGTAGGCACCGGGGAGCTGTTTTTT. Its translation: CASSMGVGTGELFF.

Comment on this clone: This CDR3 is also generated by other DNA sequences in the sample. The V call is TRBV7-9, the J call TRBJ2-1; 10 nucleotides align to TRBD2. Germline trimming cut 6 bases from V and 5 bases from J; bases unmatched to any gene: 4. Germline CDR1 is SEHNR and CDR2 is FQNEAQ (reference sequence). The CDR3 is made up of 14 amino acids. This CDR3 is CASSGTSGNNEQFF. CDR3 coding DNA: TGTGCCAGCAGTGGTACTAGCGGGAACAATGAGCAGTTCTTC.

The chain links TRBV5-4 to TRBJ1-4; 11 bases line up with TRBD1. The CDR3 loop spans 20 amino acids. The germline gives CDR1 SGHNT, CDR2 YYREEE (reference sequence). Trimming cost V 0 bases and J 7 bases; bases outside gene matches: 17. CDR3 in DNA: TGTGCCAGCAGCTTGGGAAACGGACAGGGGGCGCCTCTCTTGGGTGAAAAACTGTTTTTT. Translation: CASSLGNGQGAPLLGEKLFF. Combining the CDR3 with reference TRBV5-4 and TRBJ1-4 gives the whole variable domain ETGVTQSPTHLIKTRGQQVTLRCSSQSGHNTVSWYQQALGQGPQFIFQYYREEENGRGNFPPRFSGLQFPNYSSELNVNALELDDSALYLCASSLGNGQGAPLLGEKLFFGSGTQLSVL.

This clone was observed a handful of times. The chain couples TRBV10-3 to TRBJ1-5, with D uncertain. Germline V gives CDR1 ENHRY, CDR2 SYGVKD. V lost 4 bases and J 7 bases, leaving 11 bases between the germline ends. CDR3 size: 13 residues. The CDR3 DNA is TGTGCCATCAGTGCAGAGAGGGTACAGCCCCAGCATTTT. Translation gives CAISAERVQPQHF.

J is TRBJ2-7 and V is TRBV28; 11 bases align to TRBD2. This CDR3 has 15 amino acids. The germline gives CDR1 MDHEN, CDR2 SYDVKM. Losses at the gene ends were 2 bases for V and 9 bases for J; bases not matched to a gene: 9. The CDR3 protein is CASSLLETSGMLQYF. DNA for the CDR3: TGTGCCAGCAGTTTACTAGAGACTAGCGGGATGCTGCAGTACTTC.

A single count supports this clone. The chain uses TRBV28 and TRBJ2-5, with 8 bases lining up with TRBD1. Germline CDR1 reads MDHEN; CDR2 reads SYDVKM. V shed 3 bases, J shed 6 bases, and the junction held 9 bases outside the gene matches. The CDR3 has 15 amino acids. The DNA for the CDR3 is TGTGCCAGCAGTTTGAAGCAGGGGGCGATGAAGACCCAGTACTTC. It is translated as CASSLKQGAMKTQYF. The variable domain in full, with the rest retrieved from reference TRBV28 and TRBJ2-5, is DVKVTQSSRYLVKRTGEKVFLECVQDMDHENMFWYRQDPGLGLRLIYFSYDVKMKEKGDIPEGYSVSREKKERFSLILESASTNQTSMYLCASSLKQGAMKTQYFGPGTRLLVL.

This clone occurred once. The chain uses TRBV2 and TRBJ2-7; D is uncertain. Deletions cut 7 bases from V and 2 bases from J, with 12 bases between. CDR1 SNHLY and CDR2 FYNNEI come from the germline V gene. The CDR3 is 13 amino acids. CDR3 loop: CASTPGLAYEQYF. The CDR3 bases are TGTGCCAGCACTCCGGGCCTCGCCTACGAGCAGTACTTC.

The chain combines TRBV5-5 with TRBJ2-1, with 10 positions matching TRBD1. V dropped 0 bases and J dropped 7; count of bases not matched to a gene: 7. Germline V gene data show CDR1 as SGHKS and CDR2 as YYEKEE (reference sequence). The CDR3 is made up of 16 amino acids. CDR3 sequence reads: CASSLVWTGGWNEQFF. The DNA for the CDR3 is TGTGCCAGCAGCTTGGTTTGGACAGGGGGATGGAATGAGCAGTTCTTC.

The chain couples TRBV5-1 to TRBJ2-7, with 8 bases lining up with TRBD2. The CDR3 runs 14 residues. V dropped 3 bases and J dropped 2; count of bases not matched to a gene: 4. CDR1 is SGHRS, CDR2 YFSETQ, per germline. The CDR3 loop reads CASSSRGGPYEQYF. CDR3 in DNA: TGCGCCAGCAGCTCCCGGGGGGGGCCCTACGAGCAGTACTTC.

V and J are TRBV7-8 and TRBJ1-2; no clear D. Germline V gene data show CDR1 as SGHVS and CDR2 as FQNEAQ. The CDR3 extends over 13 amino acids. The V end was cut by 5 bases, the J end by 8 bases, with 15 bases between. The CDR3 protein is CASSASVPVGYTF. The CDR3 DNA follows: TGTGCCAGCAGCGCAAGTGTCCCGGTAGGCTACACCTTC.

The DNA of the CDR3 is TGTGCCAGCAGCTTGCAGGGGGGGCGGCGCGCACCCCGATACGAGCAGTACTTC. Protein product: CASSLQGGRRAPRYEQYF. V and J are TRBV5-6 and TRBJ2-7; either TRBD1 or TRBD2 may fit D (7 bases each). The CDR3 is 18 residues long. V was cut by 1 base and J by 4 bases, with 24 bases left in between. CDR1 SGHDT and CDR2 YYEEEE come from the germline V gene. The full variable domain, with the rest looked up from reference TRBV5-6 and TRBJ2-7, is DAGVTQSPTHLIKTRGQQVTLRCSPKSGHDTVSWYQQALGQGPQFIFQYYEEEERQRGNFPDRFSGHQFPNYSSELNVNALLLGDSALYLCASSLQGGRRAPRYEQYFGPGTRLTVT.

This sequence joins TRBV7-2 and TRBJ2-7; D tentatively fits TRBD1 or TRBD2 (5 bases each). The germline V and J ends were trimmed by 5 bases and 2 bases, with 16 bases remaining between them. Germline values: CDR1 SGHTA, CDR2 FQGNSA. This CDR3 is 15 amino acids long. The CDR3 bases are TGTGCCAGCAGCCGCATCTGGGACGGAACCTACGAGCAGTACTTC. Protein: CASSRIWDGTYEQYF.

J is TRBJ1-1 and V is TRBV20-1, with D unclear. The CDR3 is 11 amino acids. Germline V lookup: CDR1 DFQATT, CDR2 SNEGSKA (reference sequence). Trimming removed 0 bases from V and 11 bases from J, with 10 bases in between. CDR3 loop: CSAREVGEAFF. The CDR3 coding sequence is TGCAGTGCTAGAGAGGTTGGGGAGGCTTTCTTT.

The chain links TRBV14 to TRBJ2-3, with D perhaps matching TRBD2 (5 bases). This CDR3 contains 18 residues. V lost 0 bases to trimming and J lost 0 bases, with 16 bases between them. The germline CDR1 and CDR2 sequences are SGHDN and FVKESK. CDR3 DNA: TGTGCCAGCAGCCAAGATTCTACCGGGGTCTCTAGCACAGATACGCAGTATTTT. Protein sequence: CASSQDSTGVSSTDTQYF.

V is TRBV10-2 and J is TRBJ2-7; a weak D match, TRBD2 (6 bases). The ends were cut back, 4 bases at V and 7 bases at J, with 14 bases in the middle. CDR1 and CDR2 from the germline V gene are WSHSY and SAAADI. The CDR3 totals 13 residues. The CDR3 is CASSVAGSGEQYF. As DNA, the CDR3 is TGCGCCAGCAGTGTTGCGGGATCGGGTGAGCAGTACTTC.

V and J are TRBV4-1 and TRBJ1-5; D call uncertain. The CDR3 extends over 14 amino acids. The V end was cut by 1 base, the J end by 7 bases, with 11 bases between. CDR1 is MGHRA, CDR2 YSYEKL, per germline. CDR3 DNA sequence: TGCGCCAGCAGCCAAGTCGAGGTAAACCAGCCCCAGCATTTT. This encodes CASSQVEVNQPQHF.

The gene calls are TRBV28 and TRBJ1-2, with 7 nucleotides matching TRBD1. CDR1 is MDHEN, CDR2 SYDVKM, per germline. Unmatched junction bases numbered 8, after V lost 3 bases and J lost 4 bases. CDR3 length: 15 residues. CDR3 amino acids: CASSFVDRRGYGYTF. Here the CDR3 DNA reads TGTGCCAGCAGTTTTGTGGACAGGAGGGGCTATGGCTACACCTTC.